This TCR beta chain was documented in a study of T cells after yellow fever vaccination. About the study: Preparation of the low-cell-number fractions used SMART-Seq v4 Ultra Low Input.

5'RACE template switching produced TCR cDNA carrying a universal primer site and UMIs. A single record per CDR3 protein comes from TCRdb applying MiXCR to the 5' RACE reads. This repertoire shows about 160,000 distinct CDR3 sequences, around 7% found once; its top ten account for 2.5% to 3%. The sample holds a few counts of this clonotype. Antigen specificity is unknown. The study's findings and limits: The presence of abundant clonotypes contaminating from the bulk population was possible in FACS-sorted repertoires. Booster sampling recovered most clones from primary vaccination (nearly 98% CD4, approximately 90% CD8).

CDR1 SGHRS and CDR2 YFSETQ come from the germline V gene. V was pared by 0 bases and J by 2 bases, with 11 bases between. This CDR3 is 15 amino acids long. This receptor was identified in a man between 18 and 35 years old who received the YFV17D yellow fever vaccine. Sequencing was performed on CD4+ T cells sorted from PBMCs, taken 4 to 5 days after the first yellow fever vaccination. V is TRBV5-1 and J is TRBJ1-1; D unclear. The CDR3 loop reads CASSLDPQDNTEAFF. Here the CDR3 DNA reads TGCGCCAGCAGCTTGGATCCGCAGGATAACACTGAAGCTTTCTTT. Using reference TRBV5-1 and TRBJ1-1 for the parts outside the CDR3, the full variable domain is KAGVTQTPRYLIKTRGQQVTLSCSPISGHRSVSWYQQTPGQGLQFLFEYFSETQRNKGNFPGRFSGRQFSNSRSEMNVSTLELGDSALYLCASSLDPQDNTEAFFGQGTRLTVV.